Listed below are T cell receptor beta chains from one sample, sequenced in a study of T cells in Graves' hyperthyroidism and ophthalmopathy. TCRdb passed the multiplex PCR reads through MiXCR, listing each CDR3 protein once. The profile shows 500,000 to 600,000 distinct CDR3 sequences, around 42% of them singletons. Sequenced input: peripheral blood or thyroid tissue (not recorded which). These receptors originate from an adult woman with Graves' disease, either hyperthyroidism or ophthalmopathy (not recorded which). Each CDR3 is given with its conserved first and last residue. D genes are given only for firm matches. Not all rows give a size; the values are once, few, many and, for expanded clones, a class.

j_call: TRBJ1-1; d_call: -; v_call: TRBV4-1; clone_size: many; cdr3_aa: CASSHPIAEGGTEAFF; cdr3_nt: TGCGCCAGCAGCCATCCCATCGCCGAGGGAGGCACTGAAGCTTTCTTT
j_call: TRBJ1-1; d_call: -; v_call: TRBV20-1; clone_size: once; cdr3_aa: CSATRGKVQAQGAFF; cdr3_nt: TGCAGTGCAACACGGGGAAAGGTACAAGCCCAAGGGGCTTTCTTT
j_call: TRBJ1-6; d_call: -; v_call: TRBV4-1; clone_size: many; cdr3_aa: CASSHPGNSPLHF; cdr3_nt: TGCGCCAGCAGCCATCCAGGGAATTCACCCCTCCACTTT
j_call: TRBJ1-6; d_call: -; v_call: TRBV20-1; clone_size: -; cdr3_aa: CSAPSLNSPLPF; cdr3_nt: TGCAGTGCCCCTAGTCTTAACTCACCCCTCCCCTTT
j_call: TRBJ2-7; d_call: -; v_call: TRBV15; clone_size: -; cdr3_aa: CATSTGTKAFEQYF; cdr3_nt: TGTGCCACCAGCACCGGGACAAAGGCGTTCGAGCAGTACTTC
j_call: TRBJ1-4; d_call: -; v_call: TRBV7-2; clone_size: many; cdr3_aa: CASSFNPSLGQNNEKLFF; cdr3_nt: TGTGCCAGCAGCTTTAACCCGAGCTTAGGCCAGAATAATGAAAAACTGTTTTTT
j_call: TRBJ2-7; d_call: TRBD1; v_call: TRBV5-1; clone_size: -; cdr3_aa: CASSLPRGPRVQYF; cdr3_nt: TGCGCCAGCAGTTTGCCCAGGGGGCCGCGGGTGCAGTACTTC
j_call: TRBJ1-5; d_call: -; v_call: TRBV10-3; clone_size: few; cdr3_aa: CAISESMDQPQHF; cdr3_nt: TGTGCCATCAGTGAGTCGATGGATCAGCCCCAGCATTTT
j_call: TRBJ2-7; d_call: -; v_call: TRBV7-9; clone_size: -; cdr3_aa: CASSFPPTRMDSYEQYF; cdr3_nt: TGTGCCAGCAGCTTTCCCCCAACTAGGATGGACTCCTACGAGCAGTACTTC
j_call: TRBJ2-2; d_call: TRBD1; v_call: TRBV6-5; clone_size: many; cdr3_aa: CASSSGTGARGELFF; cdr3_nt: TGTGCCAGCAGTTCCGGGACAGGGGCCCGGGGGGAGCTGTTTTTT
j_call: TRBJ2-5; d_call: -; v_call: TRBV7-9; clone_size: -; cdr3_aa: CASSLQGGAPQYF; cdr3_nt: TGTGCCAGCAGCTTACAGGGTGGAGCGCCCCAGTACTTC
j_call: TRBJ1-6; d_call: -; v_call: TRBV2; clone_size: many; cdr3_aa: CASNREGGFGSPLHF; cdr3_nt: TGTGCCAGCAACAGGGAGGGAGGATTCGGTTCACCCCTCCACTTT
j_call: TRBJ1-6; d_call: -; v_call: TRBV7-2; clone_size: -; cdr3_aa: CASSSNRESPLHF; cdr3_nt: TGTGCCAGCAGCTCGAACAGGGAATCACCCCTCCACTTT
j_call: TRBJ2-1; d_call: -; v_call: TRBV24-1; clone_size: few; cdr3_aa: CATSELGPSYNEQFF; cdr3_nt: TGTGCCACCAGTGAGCTGGGGCCTTCCTACAATGAGCAGTTCTTC
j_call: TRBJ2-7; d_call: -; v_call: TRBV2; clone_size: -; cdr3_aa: CASSEVDSNYEQYF; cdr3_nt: TGTGCCAGCAGTGAAGTGGATAGCAATTACGAGCAGTACTTC
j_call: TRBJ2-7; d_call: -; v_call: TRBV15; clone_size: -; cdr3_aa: CATREEDLGAYEQYF; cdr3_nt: TGTGCCACCAGAGAAGAGGACTTGGGGGCCTACGAGCAGTACTTC
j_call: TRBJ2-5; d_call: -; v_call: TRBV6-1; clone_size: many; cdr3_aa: CASSELVGGGTQYF; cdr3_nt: TGTGCCAGCAGTGAATTGGTGGGAGGGGGGACCCAGTACTTC
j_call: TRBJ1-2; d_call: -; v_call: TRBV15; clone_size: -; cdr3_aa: CATSRGVGDYGYTF; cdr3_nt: TGTGCCACCAGCAGAGGTGTAGGAGACTATGGCTACACCTTC
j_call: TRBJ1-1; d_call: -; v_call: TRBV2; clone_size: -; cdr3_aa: CASKGSTGSGTEAFF; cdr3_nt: TGTGCCAGCAAGGGTTCTACAGGGTCGGGCACTGAAGCTTTCTTT
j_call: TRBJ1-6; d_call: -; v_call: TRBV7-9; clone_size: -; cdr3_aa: CASSPPGIRYNSPLHF; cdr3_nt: TGTGCCAGCAGCCCTCCGGGGATACGATATAATTCACCCCTCCACTTT
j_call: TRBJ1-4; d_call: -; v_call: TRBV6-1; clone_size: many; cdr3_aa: CASNPRDTTTNEKLFF; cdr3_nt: TGTGCCAGCAACCCCCGGGACACAACAACTAATGAAAAACTGTTTTTT
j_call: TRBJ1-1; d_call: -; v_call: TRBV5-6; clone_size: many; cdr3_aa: CASSLDMNGEAFF; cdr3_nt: TGTGCCAGCAGCTTGGACATGAATGGTGAAGCTTTCTTT
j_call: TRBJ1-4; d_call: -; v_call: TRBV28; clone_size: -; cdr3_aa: CASTFIRDLGGKLFF; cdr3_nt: TGTGCCAGCACTTTTATTAGGGACCTAGGGGGAAAACTGTTTTTT
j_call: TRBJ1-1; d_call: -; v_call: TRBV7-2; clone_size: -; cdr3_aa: CASSPSDMNTEAFF; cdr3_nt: TGTGCCAGCTCACCATCCGACATGAACACTGAAGCTTTCTTT
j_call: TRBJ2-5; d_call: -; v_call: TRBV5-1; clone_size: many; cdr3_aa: CASSFQAASVTQETQYF; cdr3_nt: TGCGCCAGCAGCTTCCAAGCGGCGAGCGTTACACAAGAGACCCAGTACTTC
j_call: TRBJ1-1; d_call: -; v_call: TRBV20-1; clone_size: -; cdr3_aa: CSASADVNTEAFF; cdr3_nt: TGCAGTGCTAGCGCCGATGTGAACACTGAAGCTTTCTTT
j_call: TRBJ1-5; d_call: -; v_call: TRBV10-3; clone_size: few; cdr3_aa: CAISDRQVVYPSNQPQHF; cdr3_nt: TGTGCCATCAGTGACCGGCAGGTCGTATATCCTAGCAATCAGCCCCAGCATTTT
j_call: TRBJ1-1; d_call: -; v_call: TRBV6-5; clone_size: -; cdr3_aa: CASSRGGMAEAFF; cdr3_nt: TGTGCCAGCTCGAGGGGGGGTATGGCTGAAGCTTTCTTT
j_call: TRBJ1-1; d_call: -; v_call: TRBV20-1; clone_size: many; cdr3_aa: CSARDIFGNTEAFF; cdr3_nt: TGCAGTGCTAGAGACATCTTCGGGAACACTGAAGCTTTCTTT
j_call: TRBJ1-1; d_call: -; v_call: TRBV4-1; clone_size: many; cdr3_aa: CASSHPTPLNTEAFF; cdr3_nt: TGCGCCAGCAGCCACCCGACACCTTTGAACACTGAAGCTTTCTTT
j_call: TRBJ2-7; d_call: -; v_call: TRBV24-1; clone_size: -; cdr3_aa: CATSDRKRAGLYEQYF; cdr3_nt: TGTGCCACCAGTGACCGGAAGAGGGCAGGGCTCTACGAGCAGTACTTC
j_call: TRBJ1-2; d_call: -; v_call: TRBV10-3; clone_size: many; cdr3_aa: CAISWGDDGYTF; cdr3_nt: TGTGCCATCAGTTGGGGGGACGATGGCTACACCTTC
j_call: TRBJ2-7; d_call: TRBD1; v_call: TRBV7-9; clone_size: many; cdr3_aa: CASSLGTGRTYEQYF; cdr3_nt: TGTGCCAGCAGCTTAGGGACAGGACGCACCTACGAGCAGTACTTC